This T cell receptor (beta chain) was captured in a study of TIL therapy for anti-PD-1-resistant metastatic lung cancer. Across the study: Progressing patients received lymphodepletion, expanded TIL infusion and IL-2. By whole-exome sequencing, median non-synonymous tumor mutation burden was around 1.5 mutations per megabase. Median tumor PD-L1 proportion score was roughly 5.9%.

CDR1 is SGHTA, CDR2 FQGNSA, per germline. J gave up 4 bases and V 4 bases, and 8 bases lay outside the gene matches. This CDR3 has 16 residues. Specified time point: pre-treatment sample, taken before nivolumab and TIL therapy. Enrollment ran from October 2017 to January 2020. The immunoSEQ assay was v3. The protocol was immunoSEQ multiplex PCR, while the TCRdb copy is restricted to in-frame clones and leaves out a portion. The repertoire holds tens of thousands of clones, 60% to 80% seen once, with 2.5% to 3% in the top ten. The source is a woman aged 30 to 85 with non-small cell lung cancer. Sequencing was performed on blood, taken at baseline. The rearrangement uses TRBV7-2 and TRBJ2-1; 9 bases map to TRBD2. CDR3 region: CASSSLAGTGYNEQFF. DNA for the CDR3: TGTGCCAGCAGCTCCCTAGCGGGGACGGGATACAATGAGCAGTTCTTC.